Sequencing of this T cell receptor beta chain was carried out in a study of T cell changes during pregnancy in multiple sclerosis. CDR1 and CDR2 from the germline V gene are SGHVS and FQNEAQ. CDR3 length equals 15 residues. V was clipped by 5 bases and J by 5 bases; unmatched bases: 8. This clone appeared once. Generated by immunoSEQ multiplex PCR, the TCRdb table keeps only in-frame clones and is missing some. The top ten hold 1.5% of the sample, which has more than 90,000 clones, 80% to 95% seen once. Sequenced here: peripheral blood, sampled in the third trimester of pregnancy. The TCR originated in a female donor with multiple sclerosis, enrolled in a pregnancy study. V gene TRBV7-8 combines with J gene TRBJ2-5, with 10 bases identical to TRBD1. For the CDR3, the DNA is TGTGCCAGCAGCCCTCGGACAGGGGGGGAGGAGACCCAGTACTTC. Translated: CASSPRTGGEETQYF.